A single sample is the source of the 8 T cell receptor beta chains below, sequenced in a study of post-analysis software for immune sequencing data. Whole-study findings and limits: Roughly 5 TRBV segments occurring more often in patients than controls included TRBV5-6, TRBV5-1 and TRBV20-1.

No antigen has been assigned to these receptors. Presence of unique molecular identifiers characterized the TCR beta cDNA libraries. A single record per CDR3 protein comes from TCRdb applying MiXCR to the PCR reads. Among over 700,000 distinct CDR3 sequences, less than 35% were seen once, and the ten largest hold under 0.7%. The source material was blood. Source of these receptors: a girl under 18 with multiple sclerosis.

This clonotype was seen a few times. The CDR3 region has the DNA TGCAGCGTTGCCGGCGGGAGTGAGACCTACGAGCAGTACTTC. This gives the protein CSVAGGSETYEQYF. V usage is TRBV29-1 and J usage is TRBJ2-7; 7 bases match TRBD2. This CDR3 has 14 amino acids. CDR1 is SQVTM, CDR2 ANQGSEA, per germline. V lost 4 bases and J lost 2; bases outside the gene matches: 8.

This rearrangement joins TRBV5-1 to TRBJ2-3; D gene uncertain. The V end was cut by 4 bases, the J end by 0 bases, with 12 bases between. The CDR3 has 15 amino acids. The germline CDR1 and CDR2 sequences are SGHRS and YFSETQ. In nucleotides, the CDR3 is TGCGCCAGCAGCGCGGACCTAAGAAGCACAGATACGCAGTATTTT. Encoded protein: CASSADLRSTDTQYF.

The gene calls are TRBV20-1 and TRBJ2-1, with D possibly matching TRBD1 (5 bases). Germline V gene lookup returns CDR1 DFQATT and CDR2 SNEGSKA (reference sequence). This CDR3 is 14 amino acids long. Trimming removed 4 bases at V and 8 bases at J, with 18 bases between. The CDR3 here is CSATYPDTRYEQFF. The CDR3 coding sequence is TGCAGTGCTACTTACCCGGACACGAGATATGAGCAGTTCTTC.

This clonotype was detected only a few times. The chain has TRBV13 and TRBJ2-7; TRBD2 matches at 10 bases. Germline CDR1 and CDR2: PRHDT and FYEKMQ (reference sequence). V shed 5 bases, J shed 0 bases, and the junction held 4 bases outside the gene matches. CDR3 length equals 15 residues. CDR3 region: CASSLGLANSYEQYF. In nucleotides, the CDR3 is TGTGCCAGCAGCCTGGGACTAGCGAACTCCTACGAGCAGTACTTC.

This clonotype has more than one count but fewer than ten. The V gene is TRBV28, the J gene TRBJ1-1, with a tentative D call TRBD1 (5 bases). The germline gives CDR1 MDHEN, CDR2 SYDVKM. The CDR3 is 15 residues long. V was clipped by 5 bases and J by 4 bases, with 17 bases between them. In DNA form, the CDR3 reads TGTGCCAGCAGTCAATCTGGGACGGGGATCACTGAAGCTTTCTTT. Protein: CASSQSGTGITEAFF.

In this sample, this clonotype turned up once. The chain combines TRBV14 with TRBJ1-2, with D possibly TRBD1 on 5 matching bases. Trimming removed 1 base at V and 8 bases at J, with 17 bases between. The germline V gene encodes CDR1 SGHDN and CDR2 FVKESK. The CDR3 has 15 residues. CDR3 nucleotides: TGTGCCAGCAGCCAAGCTCGGAGGCCTCGGGGGGGCTACACCTTC. The encoded protein is CASSQARRPRGGYTF.

The chain employs TRBV20-1 and TRBJ2-5; TRBD2 aligns across 9 bases. The CDR3 covers 20 residues. V gave up 0 bases and J gave up 6 bases; unmatched junction bases: 23. Germline assignment: CDR1 DFQATT and CDR2 SNEGSKA (reference sequence). CDR3 bases: TGCAGTGCTAGAGATTGGGAGAAAAGCGGGGGGTTCCTCCTTTCAAAGACCCAGTACTTC. Its protein product is CSARDWEKSGGFLLSKTQYF.

This clonotype was seen a handful of times. V and J are TRBV29-1 and TRBJ2-5, with TRBD1 matching over 12 bases. V was clipped by 6 bases and J by 5 bases; unmatched bases: 10. This CDR3 has 15 amino acids. Germline V gene data show CDR1 as SQVTM and CDR2 as ANQGSEA. DNA of the CDR3: TGCAGCGTCCAGGCCGGGACAGGGGGCCTGGAGACCCAGTACTTC. Protein sequence: CSVQAGTGGLETQYF. Using reference TRBV29-1 and TRBJ2-5 for the parts outside the CDR3, the full variable domain is SAVISQKPSRDICQRGTSLTIQCQVDSQVTMMFWYRQQPGQSLTLIATANQGSEATYESGFVIDKFPISRPNLTFSTLTVSNMSPEDSSIYLCSVQAGTGGLETQYFGPGTRLLVL.